Given below is one T cell receptor beta chain in context. The antigen it binds to is not known. Base qualities are not at hand, and no much larger clone is one base apart. The TCR beta CDR3 regions were amplified from the RNA transcripts. The TCR CDR3 was subjected to a first round of RT-PCR using the HTBI primer set and the Qiagen OneStep RT-PCR kit. A second multiplex PCR round built the libraries, followed by size selection and purification. Libraries were sequenced paired-end with 100 bp reads on an Illumina HiSeq2000. As for the original processing: SOAPnuke was used to process the raw data, throwing out any read that contained adapters or uncalled bases, had a mean Phred below 15, or lacked an exact constant-primer or identifier match. COPE v1.2.5 was used to merge the high-quality paired reads, and each unique nucleotide sequence was defined as a clonotype. MiTCR v1.1 was used to align the clonotypes against IMGT TRBV, TRBD and TRBJ reference segments. The analysis included only V-J combinations with a frequency above 0.0001, which together covered roughly 99% of the repertoires. A TCS score was defined as the ratio of F50 (clonal expansion) to E x V (chaos), with BLOSUM62-based TCRdist applied between CDR3 peptides within each V-J. Welch's t-statistics and random forest reduced 514 V-J features to some 14, which were used in a naive Bayes classifier (R e1071). TCRdb cleaned the public reads at Q25 with fastp, built clones with MiXCR and kept in-frame beta chains. Rows are unified per CDR3 protein, each entry keeping the most common DNA and genes. These V and J calls derive from TCRdb rather than the authors' analysis. A total of a few hundred thousand distinct CDR3 sequences appear in this sample, more than 12% of them only once. The ten largest clones take up roughly 21% of the sample.

CDR1 and CDR2 were assigned from the germline V gene as SGHRS and YFSETQ. The CDR3 holds 15 amino acids from the cysteine to the phenylalanine. The DNA shown is the 45-base CDR3, in frame from base 1. V has 6 bases trimmed and J has 6 bases trimmed; junction bases matching no gene number 7. Moderately to severely active disease, a Clinical Activity Score of at least 3, a NOSPECS grade of at least 4, and a duration under 3 months were present in ophthalmopathy patients. Exclusion was applied to patients with uncontrolled infections, other autoimmune diseases, pregnancy or lactation. Diagnoses were established on the basis of clinical symptoms, serum thyroxine and TRAb, thyroid ultrasound, and orbital computed tomography. Ficoll-Paque density gradient centrifugation was used to isolate PBMCs from 8.5 to 10 ml of fresh peripheral blood. Total RNA was extracted with Trizol reagent, and quality was checked on an Agilent 2100 Bioanalyzer.

The data were taken from a study of T cells in Graves' hyperthyroidism and ophthalmopathy (dated by TCRdb to between 2018 and 2020). As for the study more broadly: Peripheral blood was sampled at the time of initial diagnosis, prior to any treatment. To identify TCR V-J signatures that set the groups apart, the researchers used a discovery cohort of approximately 98 patients, made up of fewer than 50 with Graves' ophthalmopathy and about 59 with stable Graves' hyperthyroidism. Prospective prediction of ophthalmopathy was tested in an independent validation cohort of 18 to 20 hyperthyroidism patients and some 17 patients who later progressed to ophthalmopathy. The roughly 90 discovery patients were divided at random into training and test sets in a 7:3 ratio. In addition, the study compared T-cell repertoires in thyroid tissue and in blood from roughly six Graves' hyperthyroidism patients. After blood sampling, hyperthyroidism patients were treated with methimazole at a starting dose of 30 mg daily, and ophthalmopathy patients were treated with high-dose intravenous methylprednisolone. The paper describes TCR Vbeta CDR3 sequencing of some 130 peripheral blood samples, made up of some 40 ophthalmopathy patients, over 70 hyperthyroidism patients and 17 progressor patients.

What the study reported, not specific to this receptor: Most expanded thyroid clonotypes (frequency above 0.001) were also detected in blood, a finding suggesting that blood repertoires may reflect thyroid immune responses. In validation, the model predicted progression to ophthalmopathy a median of 6.5 months before onset, with approximately 68% sensitivity and around 76% specificity. Sample size was not statistically predetermined, and investigators were not blinded to group allocation. A model built on a 13 V-J signature distinguished ophthalmopathy from stable hyperthyroidism, reaching around 87% sensitivity and around 81% specificity in cross-validation and 80%/75% in testing.

The sequencing sample was made of blood. This chain joins TRBV5-1 to TRBJ2-2, with 11 bases in between that match TRBD2. The sequence was collected from a woman in her thirties with Graves' ophthalmopathy. The base sequence is TGCGCCAGCACCTCCGGGACTAGCGGTTCCGGGGAGCTGTTTTTT. Its protein reads: CASTSGTSGSGELFF.